The rows below give T cell receptor beta chains drawn from one sample of a study of blood T cell repertoires in COVID-19. Using immunoSEQ multiplex PCR, the repertoire was profiled, and TCRdb retains in-frame clones only, with some absent. The top ten clones hold roughly 6.4% of a sample with roughly 60,000 clones, roughly 80% of them seen once. Sequenced input: peripheral blood. Receptors were obtained from a human donor in a cohort sampled during active or convalescent COVID-19. CDR3s include the opening cysteine and the closing phenylalanine or tryptophan. A D gene is named only where the DNA matches it firmly. Part of the rows lack a size; the others show once, few, many or a class for expanded clones.

abundance,j_gene,v_gene,d_gene,CDR3nt,CDR3aa
-,TRBJ1-3,TRBV30,-,TGTGCCTGGGGTGAGGGAGTTGGAAACACCATATATTTT,CAWGEGVGNTIYF
once,TRBJ1-1,TRBV15,TRBD1,TGTGCCACCAGCGGAGGGACAGGGGGATGGACTGAAGCTTTCTTT,CATSGGTGGWTEAFF
-,TRBJ2-3,TRBV10-1,TRBD1,TGCGCCAGCAGGGACAGGGGTTCAGATACGCAGTATTTT,CASRDRGSDTQYF
-,TRBJ1-5,TRBV19,-,TGTGCCAGTAGTATCGGGCAGGGTAAGGCGCCCCAGCATTTT,CASSIGQGKAPQHF
-,TRBJ2-2,TRBV4-3,-,TGCGCCAGCAGCCAAGATCACGGGGTTTCGAACACCGGGGAGCTGTTTTTT,CASSQDHGVSNTGELFF
few,TRBJ1-5,TRBV25-1,TRBD1,TGTGCCAGCAGCCCGTCAGGGGGATCGAGCAATCAGCCCCAGCATTTT,CASSPSGGSSNQPQHF
-,TRBJ1-2,TRBV10-3,-,TGTGCCATCAGTGAGTCGGGAGGCGGGGGCTATGGCTACACCTTC,CAISESGGGGYGYTF
once,TRBJ1-4,TRBV5-1,-,TGCGCCAGCAGCCCCTCCGGGGCAACTAATGAAAAACTGTTTTTT,CASSPSGATNEKLFF
-,TRBJ2-3,TRBV5-6,TRBD2,TGTGCCAGCAGCTTTCTTCAACCGGGACTAGCGTCAGATACGCAGTATTTT,CASSFLQPGLASDTQYF
-,TRBJ2-5,TRBV3-1/TRBV3-2,-,TGTGCCAGCAGCCAATTCTTGGGGCGTTTCGGGCCGGGGGTGGAGACCCAGTACTTC,CASSQFLGRFGPGVETQYF
once,TRBJ2-5,TRBV7-7,-,TGTGCTAGCAGTCCCAGCTGGACAGACCAAGAGACCCAGTACTTC,CASSPSWTDQETQYF
-,TRBJ2-5,TRBV5-1,TRBD2,TGCGCCAGCAGTTGGGGACTAGCGGCACAAGAGACCCAGTACTTC,CASSWGLAAQETQYF
-,TRBJ1-2,TRBV6-5,TRBD1,TGTGCCAGCAGTTACGGGGAGACAGGGAACTATGGCTACACCTTC,CASSYGETGNYGYTF
-,TRBJ1-2,TRBV18,-,TGTGCCAGCTCACCAACCCAGGGGAGTAGTGATGGCTACACCTTC,CASSPTQGSSDGYTF
-,TRBJ2-1,TRBV2,TRBD1,TGTGCCAGCAGTAGGACAGGGGGTAGTTACAATGAGCAGTTCTTC,CASSRTGGSYNEQFF
once,TRBJ2-3,TRBV5-1,-,TGCGCCAGCAGCTGGGGAGGGGCGGGGGCTGGAGATACGCAGTATTTT,CASSWGGAGAGDTQYF
-,TRBJ2-4,TRBV4-1,TRBD1,TGCGCCAGCAGCCCCCAGGGGGCCGAGGGTTACATTCAGTACTTC,CASSPQGAEGYIQYF
-,TRBJ1-1,TRBV18,-,TGTGCCAGCTCACCAAATGGCGGGGAGAACACTGAAGCTTTCTTT,CASSPNGGENTEAFF
-,TRBJ2-7,TRBV7-2,TRBD2,TGTGCCAGCAGCTCGGGAGGGGGACTCTCCTACGAGCAGTACTTC,CASSSGGGLSYEQYF
-,TRBJ1-2,TRBV6-6,-,TGTGCCAGCAGTTACGGGCAGATCAACTATGGCTACACCTTC,CASSYGQINYGYTF
-,TRBJ2-7,TRBV15,-,TGTGCCACCAGCAGAGATAAATTCCGGGACTCCGAACCCGAGCAGTACTTC,CATSRDKFRDSEPEQYF
-,TRBJ1-2,TRBV7-9,-,TGTGCCAGCAGCGGGACATGGGCAGTTTACGGCTACACCTTC,CASSGTWAVYGYTF
few,TRBJ1-4,TRBV7-9,TRBD1,TGTGCCAGCGGGCAGGGGGCAACTAATGAAAAACTGTTTTTT,CASGQGATNEKLFF
-,TRBJ2-5,TRBV19,-,TGTGCCAGTAGTACAGGCCGTGGGACCCAGTACTTC,CASSTGRGTQYF